The 28 T cell receptor beta chains in this list originate from one sample, sequenced in a study of T-cell reconstitution after alpha-beta-depleted transplantation in children. Unique molecular identifiers were incorporated into the prepared TCRbeta library. Each CDR3 protein gets one entry after TCRdb re-called the PCR reads with MiXCR. The sample includes about 350,000 distinct CDR3 sequences, about 14% of them seen just once. The sequences come from PBMCs, collected from the stem cell graft. The receptor set was obtained from a human donor who donated a stem cell graft to a child with Fanconi anemia.

This clonotype was counted at least ten times. CDR3 sequence (DNA): TGCGCCAGCAGCTTGGGATTAGGGGATCAGCCCCAGCATTTT. It yields the protein CASSLGLGDQPQHF. The rearrangement uses TRBV5-1 and TRBJ1-5; TRBD1 might be the D (5 bases). V was shortened by 0 bases and J by 5 bases, with 9 bases between the two germline ends. The germline CDR1 and CDR2 sequences are SGHRS and YFSETQ. This CDR3 is 14 amino acids long.

The chain joins TRBV10-2 to TRBJ2-3; D possibly corresponds to TRBD2 (5 bases). The CDR3 contains 15 residues. The V and J ends lost 4 bases and 0 bases respectively, with 11 bases between them. Germline V gene data show CDR1 as WSHSY and CDR2 as SAAADI. The CDR3, as DNA: TGCGCCAGCAGTGTTGCGGGCGATAGCACAGATACGCAGTATTTT. Protein sequence: CASSVAGDSTDTQYF.

V is TRBV5-4 and J is TRBJ2-2; TRBD1 matches at 9 bases. V shed 4 bases, J shed 2 bases, and the junction held 9 bases outside the gene matches. CDR1 is SGHNT, CDR2 YYREEE, per germline (reference sequence). The CDR3 spans 17 residues. The CDR3: CASSAPPGQGNTGELFF. CDR3 DNA: TGTGCCAGCAGCGCTCCACCGGGACAGGGAAACACCGGGGAGCTGTTTTTT.

The J gene is TRBJ2-5, the V gene TRBV12-3 or TRBV12-4; possible D gene TRBD2, 5 bases. V lost 6 bases and J lost 9, with 17 bases in between. CDR3 size: 13 residues. The CDR3 reads CASSPRTGGAQYF. The CDR3 region has the DNA TGTGCCAGCAGCCCCCGGACTGGTGGGGCCCAGTACTTC.

V and J are TRBV27 and TRBJ1-5; D is undetermined. This CDR3 spans 13 amino acids. CDR1 MNHEY and CDR2 SMNVEV come from the germline V gene (reference sequence). The germline V and J ends were trimmed by 8 bases and 5 bases, with 13 bases remaining between them. The CDR3 loop is CASSLQTHQPQHF. CDR3 DNA: TGTGCCAGCTCACTCCAGACCCATCAGCCCCAGCATTTT.

In this sample, this clonotype turned up many times. The genes are TRBV5-4 and TRBJ2-7, with no clear D. The germline gives CDR1 SGHNT, CDR2 YYREEE (reference sequence). CDR3 length: 14 residues. V dropped 0 bases and J dropped 1 base, with 8 bases sitting between them. This CDR3 is CASSLDGPSYEQYF. In DNA, the CDR3 is TGTGCCAGCAGCTTGGATGGGCCGTCCTACGAGCAGTACTTC.

This clonotype was counted only a few times. The rearrangement links TRBV5-1 to TRBJ2-2; the D gene is possibly TRBD2 (6 bases). CDR1 and CDR2 from the germline V gene are SGHRS and YFSETQ. The CDR3 length is 16 residues. With 0 bases removed from V and 1 base from J, the gap between germline ends came to 10 bases. DNA of the CDR3: TGCGCCAGCAGCTTGGCCGCGGGGCTGAACACCGGGGAGCTGTTTTTT. Translating it yields CASSLAAGLNTGELFF.

This clonotype occurred many times. V usage is TRBV28 and J usage is TRBJ1-1, with D unclear. The CDR3 has 16 amino acids. Germline V CDR1 and CDR2: MDHEN, SYDVKM. Trimming pared 3 bases from V and 0 bases from J, leaving 14 bases between. The CDR3: CASSLAGDTMNTEAFF. The CDR3 coding sequence is TGTGCCAGCAGTTTGGCGGGCGACACCATGAACACTGAAGCTTTCTTT.

V usage is TRBV5-1 and J usage is TRBJ2-3; D remains unclear. The length of the CDR3 is 14 residues. Trimming cost V 0 bases and J 2 bases, with 7 bases left between them. Germline V gene lookup returns CDR1 SGHRS and CDR2 YFSETQ. The CDR3: CASSLEATTDTQYF. The CDR3, as DNA: TGCGCCAGCAGCTTGGAGGCGACCACAGATACGCAGTATTTT.

The rearrangement uses TRBV20-1 and TRBJ2-7; 14 bases fit TRBD2. V was clipped by 2 bases and J by 5 bases; unmatched bases: 14. The CDR3 length is 18 residues. From germline, CDR1 is DFQATT and CDR2 SNEGSKA (reference sequence). CDR3 nucleotide sequence: TGCAGTGCTAGAACCCCCCTTGGACTAGCGGGGGGCGCCAACGAGCAGTACTTC. Translation gives CSARTPLGLAGGANEQYF.

This clonotype has a handful of counts. The chain recombines TRBV9 with TRBJ2-5; 9 nucleotides align to TRBD2. The V gene's germline CDR1 is SGDLS and CDR2 YYNGEE. After removal of 0 bases from V and 5 bases from J, the junction contained 5 bases not matched to a gene. This CDR3 has 15 amino acids. The CDR3 sequence: CASSVGAGGGETQYF. The CDR3, as DNA: TGTGCCAGCAGCGTAGGAGCGGGGGGTGGGGAGACCCAGTACTTC. Together with reference TRBV9 and TRBJ2-5, the CDR3 gives the full variable domain: DSGVTQTPKHLITATGQRVTLRCSPRSGDLSVYWYQQSLDQGLQFLIQYYNGEERAKGNILERFSAQQFPDLHSELNLSSLELGDSALYFCASSVGAGGGETQYFGPGTRLLVL.

V is TRBV10-3 and J is TRBJ2-1; D is perhaps TRBD2 (5 bases). V was pared by 0 bases and J by 1 base, with 10 bases between. Germline CDR1 ENHRY, CDR2 SYGVKD. This CDR3 is built from 16 residues. The CDR3 here is CAISESLATSYNEQFF. The CDR3, as DNA: TGTGCCATCAGTGAGTCCCTAGCAACTTCCTACAATGAGCAGTTCTTC.

This rearrangement joins TRBV6-5 to TRBJ1-6; D possibly corresponds to TRBD1 (5 bases). The CDR3 is 15 amino acids. Trimming left V 0 bases short and J 10 bases short, with 13 bases between. In germline, CDR1 is MNHEY, CDR2 SVGAGI. Here the CDR3 DNA reads TGTGCCAGCAGTTACTCCCGGCAGGGTGTGTCACCCCTCCACTTT. Protein: CASSYSRQGVSPLHF.

The chain links TRBV30 to TRBJ2-7, with 11 bases matching TRBD1. The CDR3 is 15 residues long. Germline-derived CDR1 and CDR2 are GTSNPN and SVGIG (reference sequence). The junction had 6 bases not matched to a gene; V was cut back by 0 bases and J by 5 bases. Written as DNA, the CDR3 is TGTGCCTGGAGTGTTACATGGGACAGGGGGGACGAGCAGTACTTC. As protein: CAWSVTWDRGDEQYF.

The chain links TRBV11-2 to TRBJ2-1; D is ambiguous. There are 13 residues in the CDR3. Germline assignment: CDR1 SGHAT and CDR2 FQNNGV. The V gene lost 0 bases and the J gene lost 8 bases, with 8 bases spanning the gap. CDR3 loop: CASSLEGNHEQFF. The CDR3 coding sequence is TGTGCCAGCAGCTTAGAGGGTAACCATGAGCAGTTCTTC.

The V and J genes are TRBV29-1 and TRBJ1-4; tentatively, D is TRBD1 (6 bases). The germline V and J ends were trimmed by 6 bases and 8 bases, with 16 bases remaining between them. CDR1 SQVTM and CDR2 ANQGSEA come from the germline V gene. The CDR3 is made up of 13 amino acids. This CDR3 is CSVPDPGHEKLFF. DNA of the CDR3: TGCAGCGTCCCCGATCCGGGACACGAAAAACTGTTTTTT.

This clonotype was picked up a small number of times. The CDR3 nucleotides read TGTGCCAGCAGCGTAGCTACCTGGAAGGGGGATACGCAGTATTTT. Protein sequence: CASSVATWKGDTQYF. V gene TRBV9 combines with J gene TRBJ2-3; D might be TRBD1 (5 bases). Trimming removed 0 bases at V and 6 bases at J, with 14 bases between. CDR3 length: 15 residues. From germline, CDR1 is SGDLS and CDR2 YYNGEE.

V is TRBV29-1 and J is TRBJ1-1; 7 bases line up with TRBD1. Germline-derived CDR1 and CDR2 are SQVTM and ANQGSEA. This CDR3 has 13 residues. V lost 4 bases, J lost 4 bases, and 6 bases stayed unmatched. CDR3 amino acids: CSVGARGATEAFF. Written as DNA, the CDR3 is TGCAGCGTTGGGGCCAGGGGGGCCACTGAAGCTTTCTTT.

This clonotype was counted many times. This sequence joins TRBV5-1 and TRBJ2-2; 7 bases fit TRBD1. Losses at the gene ends were 4 bases for V and 4 bases for J; bases not matched to a gene: 7. Germline V gene sequence: CDR1 SGHRS, CDR2 YFSETQ. CDR3 size: 15 residues. CDR3 sequence (DNA): TGCGCCAGCAGCGTGGGACAGCCACTCACCGGGGAGCTGTTTTTT. This gives the protein CASSVGQPLTGELFF.

This clonotype showed up just a few times. This sequence joins TRBV7-9 and TRBJ2-5; 8 nucleotides align to TRBD1. Germline lookup yields CDR1 SEHNR and CDR2 FQNEAQ (reference sequence). This CDR3 has 14 residues. V gave up 3 bases and J gave up 3 bases; unmatched junction bases: 3. The CDR3 spells CASSFLTGEETQYF. DNA of the CDR3: TGTGCCAGCAGCTTCTTGACAGGGGAAGAGACCCAGTACTTC.

There are a few counts of this clonotype. The chain employs TRBV5-1 and TRBJ2-7; the D is unclear. This CDR3 is 13 amino acids long. V was trimmed by 0 bases and J by 7 bases, leaving 11 bases between them. Germline V gives CDR1 SGHRS, CDR2 YFSETQ. The chain's CDR3 is CASSLGRSWEQYF. Here the CDR3 DNA reads TGCGCCAGCAGCTTGGGCCGGTCCTGGGAGCAGTACTTC.

This clonotype was observed at least ten times. V gene TRBV20-1 combines with J gene TRBJ2-4, with 9 bases matching TRBD1. Germline CDR1 reads DFQATT; CDR2 reads SNEGSKA (reference sequence). Trimming took 2 bases from V and 7 from J; bases not matched to a gene: 6. The CDR3 is 14 residues long. The CDR3 loop is CSARIGTGYNIQYF. The CDR3 DNA follows: TGCAGTGCTAGAATTGGGACAGGGTACAACATTCAGTACTTC.

The chain links TRBV20-1 to TRBJ1-1, with D perhaps TRBD1 (6 bases). This CDR3 comprises 14 residues. Germline CDR1 is DFQATT and CDR2 is SNEGSKA (reference sequence). Trimming left V 1 base short and J 10 bases short, with 19 bases between. Written as DNA, the CDR3 is TGCAGTGCTAGAGGAATCATACGACAGGTGGGAGCTTTCTTT. Protein product: CSARGIIRQVGAFF.

A few counts support this clonotype. The chain carries TRBV7-2 and TRBJ1-2, with a tentative D call TRBD1 (5 bases). With 0 bases removed from V and 8 bases from J, the gap between germline ends came to 10 bases. Germline loops: CDR1 SGHTA, CDR2 FQGNSA. The CDR3 covers 13 residues. The CDR3 DNA is TGTGCCAGCAGCTTAGCTGTAGGGGACGGCTACACCTTC. Protein: CASSLAVGDGYTF. The variable domain in full, completed from reference TRBV7-2 and TRBJ1-2, reads GAGVSQSPSNKVTEKGKDVELRCDPISGHTALYWYRQSLGQGLEFLIYFQGNSAPDKSGLPSDRFSAERTGGSVSTLTIQRTQQEDSAVYLCASSLAVGDGYTFGSGTRLTVV.

The chain recombines TRBV5-5 with TRBJ1-1; D is perhaps TRBD1 (5 bases). The germline V gene has CDR1 SGHKS and CDR2 YYEKEE (reference sequence). Trimming removed 0 bases from V and 4 bases from J, with 16 bases in between. This CDR3 region has 16 residues. The CDR3 sequence: CASSLVSGRIITEAFF. CDR3 in DNA: TGTGCCAGCAGCTTGGTTTCAGGGCGTATAATCACTGAAGCTTTCTTT.

The V gene is TRBV9, the J gene TRBJ2-1, with D possibly matching TRBD2 (5 bases). Germline CDR1 reads SGDLS; CDR2 reads YYNGEE. Trimming removed 4 bases from V and 7 bases from J, with 15 bases in between. This CDR3 is 14 amino acids long. This CDR3 is CASSPSSRRNEQFF. CDR3 DNA: TGTGCCAGCAGCCCCTCCTCCCGGAGGAATGAGCAGTTCTTC.

This clonotype was seen more than once but under ten times. The rearrangement joins TRBV13 to TRBJ1-6; 7 bases align to TRBD1. Germline V CDR1 and CDR2: PRHDT, FYEKMQ (reference sequence). V trimming: 5 bases; J trimming: 6 bases; junction bases outside the gene matches: 7. CDR3 length equals 15 residues. CDR3 amino acids: CASSIRDSFNSPLHF. The CDR3 coding sequence is TGTGCCAGCAGCATCCGGGACAGCTTTAATTCACCCCTCCACTTT.

The chain links TRBV12-3 or TRBV12-4 to TRBJ2-5; 8 bases agree with TRBD2. Trimming removed 6 bases from V and 5 bases from J; junction bases left unmatched: 11. This CDR3 contains 15 residues. Here the CDR3 DNA reads TGTGCCAGCAGCCCTCGGGAGGGCCGGGGGGAGACCCAGTACTTC. Amino acid sequence: CASSPREGRGETQYF.